This passage covers 10 T cell receptor beta chains from one sample sequenced in a study of CD8+CD57+ T cells in acquired aplastic anemia. Profiling of TCR beta VDJ combinations and CDR3 sequences used genomic DNA as template. One entry per CDR3 protein, called by TCRdb with MiXCR from the reads. The sample has more than 100,000 distinct CDR3 sequences, 48% seen once. The specimen was sorted CD4+, CD8+, or CD8+CD57+ T cells (not recorded which) from PBMCs. Source of these receptors: a human donor in good health, serving as a control.

This clonotype has ten or more counts. This sequence joins TRBV20-1 and TRBJ2-7, with 13 bases aligning to TRBD2. With 5 bases clipped from V and 4 bases from J, the junction kept 8 bases outside the gene matches. The CDR3 extends over 15 amino acids. Germline V CDR1 and CDR2: DFQATT, SNEGSKA (reference sequence). CDR3 residues: CSARSGTSGVYEQYF. The CDR3 coding sequence is TGCAGTGCTCGCTCCGGGACTAGCGGGGTATACGAGCAGTACTTC.

The genes are TRBV7-9 and TRBJ1-1; D is uncertain. Trimming pared 5 bases from V and 1 base from J, leaving 8 bases between. The CDR3 has 13 amino acids. The germline CDR1 and CDR2 sequences are SEHNR and FQNEAQ (reference sequence). This chain's CDR3 is CASSPDGNTEAFF. DNA for the CDR3: TGTGCCAGCAGCCCAGACGGGAACACTGAAGCTTTCTTT.

This clonotype has just a few counts. The V gene is TRBV29-1, the J gene TRBJ2-1; tentatively, D is TRBD1 (7 bases). V lost 6 bases and J lost 3, with 12 bases in between. The germline V gene encodes CDR1 SQVTM and CDR2 ANQGSEA. This CDR3 is built from 13 residues. The CDR3 sequence: CSVQGGNYNEQFF. The CDR3 DNA reads TGCAGCGTCCAGGGGGGAAACTACAATGAGCAGTTCTTC.

Points on this clonotype: The junction departs from the called germline gene at one end, perhaps through a read error. The rearrangement joins TRBV13 to TRBJ2-5, with TRBD1 as a possible D gene (5 bases). The germline V gene has CDR1 PRHDT and CDR2 FYEKMQ (reference sequence). CDR3 length: 15 amino acids. CDR3 sequence (DNA): TGTGCCAGCAGCGGTCCTAGGGGAATTCAAGAGTCCCAGTACTTC. Amino acid sequence: CASSGPRGIQESQYF.

The rearrangement uses TRBV12-3 or TRBV12-4 and TRBJ1-1; D gene ambiguous. This CDR3 is built from 15 residues. The V and J ends lost 5 bases and 4 bases respectively, with 17 bases between them. This CDR3 reads CASSPLSTLGTEAFF. The CDR3, as DNA: TGTGCCAGCAGTCCCCTTTCTACTCTGGGCACTGAAGCTTTCTTT.

This chain uses TRBV29-1 with TRBJ2-2; 13 bases fit TRBD2. V dropped 6 bases and J dropped 4; count of bases not matched to a gene: 2. Germline CDR1 reads SQVTM; CDR2 reads ANQGSEA. The CDR3 is 14 residues long. For the CDR3, the DNA is TGCAGCGTCCGACTAGCGGGGGGCACCGGGGAGCTGTTTTTT. Translated, it gives CSVRLAGGTGELFF.

The chain is built from TRBV6-1 and TRBJ1-2; the D gene is possibly TRBD1 (5 bases). CDR1 is MNHNS and CDR2 is SASEGT in the germline V gene. Deletions cut 8 bases from V and 8 bases from J, with 21 bases between. This CDR3 has 14 residues. The CDR3 DNA sequence: TGTGCCAGCGTTCCCCGACGTCAGGGAAGCGGCTACACCTTC. This sequence encodes CASVPRRQGSGYTF.

The chain employs TRBV2 and TRBJ2-7; 9 nucleotides line up with TRBD1. V was pared by 6 bases and J by 0 bases, with 3 bases of the junction left unmatched. The CDR3 is 14 amino acids. CDR1 SNHLY and CDR2 FYNNEI come from the germline V gene. The CDR3 reads CASRVDRGSYEQYF. The CDR3 nucleotides read TGTGCCAGCAGAGTGGACAGGGGCTCCTACGAGCAGTACTTC. The variable domain in full, completed from reference TRBV2 and TRBJ2-7, reads EPEVTQTPSHQVTQMGQEVILRCVPISNHLYFYWYRQILGQKVEFLVSFYNNEISEKSEIFDDQFSVERPDGSNFTLKIRSTKLEDSAMYFCASRVDRGSYEQYFGPGTRLTVT.

Points on this clonotype: This may arise from a read error, as a much more abundant clone is one base away. The rearrangement uses TRBV20-1 and TRBJ2-2, with TRBD1 matching 12 bases. Germline V gene lookup returns CDR1 DFQATT and CDR2 SNEGSKA (reference sequence). The CDR3 spans 16 residues. The CDR3 loop reads CSAREPGTGGTGELSF. CDR3 DNA: TGCAGTGCTAGAGAGCCGGGGACAGGGGGCACCGGGGAGCTGTCTTTT.

This clonotype rates as medium-sized (0.01 to 0.1%). The J gene is TRBJ2-3, the V gene TRBV2, with 10 bases aligning to TRBD2. J lost 4 bases, V lost 6 bases, and 7 bases had no gene match. Germline V gene sequence: CDR1 SNHLY, CDR2 FYNNEI. The length of the CDR3 is 15 residues. CDR3 protein: CASRVSGGVADTQYF. The CDR3 DNA is TGTGCCAGCAGGGTCAGCGGGGGGGTTGCAGATACGCAGTATTTT.